These T cell receptor beta chains were read from a single sample in a study of T-cell reconstitution after alpha-beta-depleted transplantation in children. TCRdb itself ran the PCR reads through MiXCR, one entry per CDR3 protein. Here the sample spans approximately 400,000 distinct CDR3 sequences, 11% being singletons. This specimen consisted of PBMCs from the stem cell graft donor, obtained from the stem cell graft. Every receptor here comes from a human donor who donated a stem cell graft to a child with acute myeloid leukemia. Each CDR3 is given with its conserved first and last residue. The order of the fields is V gene, J gene, D gene, clone size, CDR3 DNA, CDR3 protein. D genes are given only for firm matches. The size field is filled for only some rows; it gives once, few, many or a size class.

V: TRBV18
J: TRBJ2-2
D: NA
size: few
DNA: TGTGCCAGCTCACCATTCGACAGGCAGGTCACCGGGGAGCTGTTTTTT
CDR3: CASSPFDRQVTGELFF

V: TRBV6-2/TRBV6-3
J: TRBJ2-1
D: NA
size: few
DNA: TGTGCCAGCAGTCCGGTGGGAGGTACGGAAGAGCAGTTCTTC
CDR3: CASSPVGGTEEQFF

V: TRBV5-1
J: TRBJ2-3
D: NA
size: NA
DNA: TGCGCCAGCAGCTTGATGGGGGCGAGCACAGATACGCAGTATTTT
CDR3: CASSLMGASTDTQYF

V: TRBV5-6
J: TRBJ2-1
D: TRBD1
size: few
DNA: TGTGCCAGCAGTTATCCCGGGACAGGGGTAAATGAGCAGTTCTTC
CDR3: CASSYPGTGVNEQFF

V: TRBV29-1
J: TRBJ1-2
D: NA
size: few
DNA: TGCAGCGTTGAAGATTTCGAGGACTATGGCTACACCTTC
CDR3: CSVEDFEDYGYTF

V: TRBV5-1
J: TRBJ2-2
D: NA
size: NA
DNA: TGCGCCAGCAGTTCCGGTCTTCAGGGCGTCGACGGAATTAGGGAGCTGTTTTTT
CDR3: CASSSGLQGVDGIRELFF

V: TRBV10-3
J: TRBJ2-5
D: NA
size: many
DNA: TGTGCCATCAGTGAGTCTGTGGAGACGGAGACCCAGTACTTC
CDR3: CAISESVETETQYF

V: TRBV5-1
J: TRBJ1-1
D: NA
size: many
DNA: TGCGCCAGCAGCTCCTCCCACGGGGGACTCACTGAAGCTTTCTTT
CDR3: CASSSSHGGLTEAFF

V: TRBV29-1
J: TRBJ1-2
D: NA
size: NA
DNA: TGCAGCGTTGATACGGGGCGGGGCCGGGGCTACACCTTC
CDR3: CSVDTGRGRGYTF

V: TRBV29-1
J: TRBJ2-1
D: NA
size: NA
DNA: TGCAGCCTTAGATCCTCCTACAATGAGCAGTTCTTC
CDR3: CSLRSSYNEQFF

V: TRBV6-5
J: TRBJ1-6
D: TRBD1
size: NA
DNA: TGTGCCAGCAGTTACGTTTCGGGACAGGGGCGGTCACCCCTCCACTTT
CDR3: CASSYVSGQGRSPLHF

V: TRBV6-2/TRBV6-3
J: TRBJ2-7
D: NA
size: NA
DNA: TGTGCCAGCAGTTTCCAGCAGGGAATCTCCGACGAGCAGTACTTC
CDR3: CASSFQQGISDEQYF

V: TRBV30
J: TRBJ1-1
D: NA
size: few
DNA: TGTGCCTGGAATAAGAACACTGAAGCTTTCTTT
CDR3: CAWNKNTEAFF

V: TRBV4-3
J: TRBJ2-3
D: NA
size: NA
DNA: TGCGCCAGCAGTCCTGGGACACGGAACACAGATACGCAGTATTTT
CDR3: CASSPGTRNTDTQYF

V: TRBV30
J: TRBJ1-5
D: NA
size: NA
DNA: TGTGCCTGGAGCTCAACGGGGGGTCAGCCCCAGCATTTT
CDR3: CAWSSTGGQPQHF

V: TRBV6-1
J: TRBJ1-4
D: NA
size: many
DNA: TGTGCCAGCAGTACAGGGTACACTAATGAAAAACTGTTTTTT
CDR3: CASSTGYTNEKLFF

V: TRBV18
J: TRBJ2-3
D: NA
size: few
DNA: TGTGCCAGCTCGAAGGGTCTATCGTTCACAGATACGCAGTATTTT
CDR3: CASSKGLSFTDTQYF

V: TRBV5-1
J: TRBJ1-1
D: NA
size: NA
DNA: TGCGCCAGCAGCTTGGAGGGCAGAGCGAACACTGAAGCTTTCTTT
CDR3: CASSLEGRANTEAFF

V: TRBV29-1
J: TRBJ1-2
D: TRBD1
size: few
DNA: TGCAGCGTTGACCAAACAGGGGGGCATGGCTACACCTTC
CDR3: CSVDQTGGHGYTF

V: TRBV10-3
J: TRBJ2-5
D: NA
size: NA
DNA: TGTGCCATTCAACCTAGTCAGGTGGGGACCCAGTACTTC
CDR3: CAIQPSQVGTQYF

V: TRBV19
J: TRBJ1-1
D: TRBD1
size: NA
DNA: TGTGCCAGTAAACCAGGGGGCGTCACTGAAGCTTTCTTT
CDR3: CASKPGGVTEAFF

V: TRBV29-1
J: TRBJ2-6
D: NA
size: few
DNA: TGCAGCGTTTGGACAGCCGGGGCCAACGTCCTGACTTTC
CDR3: CSVWTAGANVLTF

V: TRBV12-3/TRBV12-4
J: TRBJ2-2
D: NA
size: medium-sized
DNA: TGTGCCACCCGAGTTCGAGGTTTCTCCGGGTCCGGTGCCGGGGAGCTGTTTTTT
CDR3: CATRVRGFSGSGAGELFF

V: TRBV15
J: TRBJ1-5
D: NA
size: NA
DNA: TGTGCCACCAGCGTCGACGGGACACGAAATCAGCCCCAGCATTTT
CDR3: CATSVDGTRNQPQHF

V: TRBV20-1
J: TRBJ1-2
D: NA
size: NA
DNA: TGCAGTGCCAAGATGGGGAGGGCCGGCTACACCTTC
CDR3: CSAKMGRAGYTF

V: TRBV10-3
J: TRBJ2-3
D: NA
size: many
DNA: TGTGCCATCAGTGAGCCCCGGGGTCTTAGCACAGATACGCAGTATTTT
CDR3: CAISEPRGLSTDTQYF

V: TRBV20-1
J: TRBJ1-5
D: NA
size: NA
DNA: TGCAGTGCTAGAGTGGCTCTTAATCAGCCCCAGCATTTT
CDR3: CSARVALNQPQHF

V: TRBV5-1
J: TRBJ2-7
D: TRBD2
size: NA
DNA: TGCGCCAGCAGCTTGGTCGGACTAGCGGGAGGAATTGAGCAGTACTTC
CDR3: CASSLVGLAGGIEQYF

V: TRBV12-3/TRBV12-4
J: TRBJ2-4
D: TRBD2
size: NA
DNA: TGTGCCAGCAGGACCTCGGGGACTAGTACCATTCAGTACTTC
CDR3: CASRTSGTSTIQYF

V: TRBV5-1
J: TRBJ1-1
D: NA
size: few
DNA: TGCGCCAGCAGCCCCCCACGGGGACCTTTGGGGAACACTGAAGCTTTCTTT
CDR3: CASSPPRGPLGNTEAFF

V: TRBV6-4
J: TRBJ1-1
D: NA
size: few
DNA: TGTGCCAGCAGTGACAGGGACACTGAAGCTTTCTTT
CDR3: CASSDRDTEAFF

V: TRBV2
J: TRBJ2-1
D: TRBD2
size: many
DNA: TGTGCCAGCAGTGAAGGAGCGGGACTAGCGGGCTTTGAGCAGTTCTTC
CDR3: CASSEGAGLAGFEQFF

V: TRBV5-1
J: TRBJ2-4
D: TRBD1
size: few
DNA: TGCGCCAGCAGCCTCTACTGGGACAGGGGAAGTTCAAACATTCAGTACTTC
CDR3: CASSLYWDRGSSNIQYF

V: TRBV7-8
J: TRBJ1-1
D: NA
size: few
DNA: TGTGCCAGCAGCCCCACGAGGAACACTGAAGCTTTCTTT
CDR3: CASSPTRNTEAFF

V: TRBV20-1
J: TRBJ1-1
D: NA
size: many
DNA: TGCAGTGCTAGAGCAGGGGTTGTTGCTGAAGCTTTCTTT
CDR3: CSARAGVVAEAFF

V: TRBV5-1
J: TRBJ1-1
D: NA
size: NA
DNA: TGCGCCAGCACCCGGGGAGGGGATTGGAAGACTGAAGCTTTCTTT
CDR3: CASTRGGDWKTEAFF

V: TRBV6-2/TRBV6-3
J: TRBJ2-7
D: NA
size: NA
DNA: TGTGCCAGCAGTCTACTAGGTCTGAGCTCCTACGAGCAGTACTTC
CDR3: CASSLLGLSSYEQYF

V: TRBV5-1
J: TRBJ2-5
D: TRBD1
size: few
DNA: TGCGCCAGCAGCTTGGGGGACAGGGATGAAGAGACCCAGTACTTC
CDR3: CASSLGDRDEETQYF

V: TRBV20-1
J: TRBJ1-4
D: NA
size: NA
DNA: TGCAGTGCTAGAGTAGGGTTAGGTGAAAAACTGTTTTTT
CDR3: CSARVGLGEKLFF

V: TRBV20-1
J: TRBJ2-5
D: TRBD2
size: NA
DNA: TGCAGTGCTATATTAGCGGGTATACAAGAGACCCAGTACTTC
CDR3: CSAILAGIQETQYF

V: TRBV7-2
J: TRBJ2-3
D: TRBD1
size: NA
DNA: TGTGCCAGCAGCTCCTCCGGGACAGGCCCCAATCCGCAGTATTTT
CDR3: CASSSSGTGPNPQYF

V: TRBV20-1
J: TRBJ1-1
D: NA
size: many
DNA: TGCAGTGCTTTAAGTCCCCGAACCCCGAACACTGAAGCTTTCTTT
CDR3: CSALSPRTPNTEAFF

V: TRBV12-3/TRBV12-4
J: TRBJ2-4
D: NA
size: NA
DNA: TGTGCCAGCAGCCGAGATCCGGCCAAAAACATTCAGTACTTC
CDR3: CASSRDPAKNIQYF

V: TRBV20-1
J: TRBJ1-2
D: TRBD1
size: NA
DNA: TGCAGTGCTAGAGTCGGGGGGGGACAGGGGCCCCTCAACTATGGCTACACCTTC
CDR3: CSARVGGGQGPLNYGYTF

V: TRBV27
J: TRBJ2-7
D: NA
size: NA
DNA: TGTGCCAGCAGCACAATGGGGGGCGAGAAGTACCGTGAGCAGTACTTC
CDR3: CASSTMGGEKYREQYF

V: TRBV29-1
J: TRBJ2-3
D: TRBD1
size: NA
DNA: TGCAGCGTTAGGGACAGGCACGTCACAGATACGCAGTATTTT
CDR3: CSVRDRHVTDTQYF

V: TRBV10-3
J: TRBJ2-1
D: NA
size: few
DNA: TGTGCCATCAGTCCGGGACTCAGTTACAATGAGCAGTTCTTC
CDR3: CAISPGLSYNEQFF

V: TRBV5-6
J: TRBJ2-5
D: NA
size: NA
DNA: TGTGCCAGCAGCTGGGGTAGAAGGAAGGGCGAGACCCAGTACTTC
CDR3: CASSWGRRKGETQYF

V: TRBV3-1
J: TRBJ2-7
D: TRBD2
size: NA
DNA: TGTGCCAGCAGCCAAGGGGTTGGGGGGGGTTACGAGCAGTACTTC
CDR3: CASSQGVGGGYEQYF

V: TRBV27
J: TRBJ2-1
D: TRBD2
size: few
DNA: TGTGCCAGCAGTACACCGGGACTAGCGGGGGCCGGCAATGAGCAGTTCTTC
CDR3: CASSTPGLAGAGNEQFF

V: TRBV11-3
J: TRBJ2-1
D: TRBD1
size: NA
DNA: TGTGCCAGCAGCTTAGAGGTGGGGACAGGGGGCGGTGAGCAGTTCTTC
CDR3: CASSLEVGTGGGEQFF

V: TRBV27
J: TRBJ2-2
D: NA
size: few
DNA: TGTGCCAGCAGTTTAGCCCCCTGGCCAGGAGCCGGGGAGCTGTTTTTT
CDR3: CASSLAPWPGAGELFF

V: TRBV10-2
J: TRBJ2-3
D: TRBD2
size: few
DNA: TGCGCCAGCATAGATAGCGGGGGTGGCACAGATACGCAGTATTTT
CDR3: CASIDSGGGTDTQYF

V: TRBV29-1
J: TRBJ2-3
D: TRBD2
size: NA
DNA: TGCAGCGTTGGACTAGCGGTAGAAGATACGCAGTATTTT
CDR3: CSVGLAVEDTQYF

V: TRBV7-9
J: TRBJ1-2
D: TRBD1
size: few
DNA: TGTGCCAGCAGCTTACGGACAGGGGAGAATGGCTACACCTTC
CDR3: CASSLRTGENGYTF